The 32 T cell receptor beta chains below were found in one sample sequenced in a study of vaccination and CD4 T cells after COVID-19. CD4+ T cells that had been cultured provided DNA sequenced with the Oncomine TCR Beta short-read assay. TCRdb used MiXCR to reprocess the PCR reads, holding one entry per CDR3 protein. The sample has 20,000 to 25,000 distinct CDR3 sequences; about a third are singletons. Their recognized antigens are unknown. This sample's time point: late sampling 161 to 241 days after vaccination in three convalescent patients. Sample treatment: approximately 9-day PBMC culture with coronavirus spike peptide pools or control peptides (ViraFEST assay). The sample in question was CD4+ T cells from blood, cultured in vitro, obtained about 7 months after SARS-CoV-2 vaccination. These receptors all stem from a human donor who had recovered from COVID-19.

The chain combines TRBV6-1 with TRBJ2-2; D tentatively fits TRBD1 or TRBD2 (6 bases each). The length of the CDR3 is 19 residues. Germline loops: CDR1 MNHNS, CDR2 SASEGT. Trimming shortened V by 6 bases and J by 6 bases, and 29 bases separated the two germline ends. The CDR3 loop reads CASSNIRGLSEEWAGELFF. The CDR3 region has the DNA TGTGCCAGCAGCAACATACGGGGGCTGAGCGAGGAGTGGGCCGGGGAGCTGTTTTTT.

The chain's CDR3 is CASSDWELKFQETQYF. The CDR3 DNA follows: TGTGCCAGCAGTGACTGGGAGCTCAAGTTCCAAGAGACCCAGTACTTC. V gene TRBV2 combines with J gene TRBJ2-5; TRBD2 might be the D (5 bases). Trimming shortened V by 3 bases and J by 1 base, and 15 bases separated the two germline ends. The germline CDR1 and CDR2 sequences are SNHLY and FYNNEI. CDR3 length equals 16 residues.

This sequence joins TRBV20-1 and TRBJ2-3, with a weak D call TRBD2 (6 bases). There are 17 residues in the CDR3. V was cut by 3 bases and J by 4 bases, with 23 bases left in between. Germline CDR1 DFQATT, CDR2 SNEGSKA (reference sequence). The CDR3 nucleotides are TGCAGTGCTAGCTATCCCACTAGGGACTTACAGGCAGATACGCAGTATTTT. Translating gives CSASYPTRDLQADTQYF.

This clonotype was observed a few times. The chain combines TRBV6-1 with TRBJ1-2; D may be TRBD1 (6 bases). Per germline, CDR1 MNHNS and CDR2 SASEGT. Trimming took off 5 bases at V and 7 bases at J, with 14 bases between the two ends. This CDR3 region has 13 residues. CDR3 coding DNA: TGTGCCAGCAGTCCCGAGGGGGGCCGTGGCTACACCTTC. This translates into CASSPEGGRGYTF.

This clonotype was seen just once. This chain uses TRBV18 with TRBJ2-1; the D gene is possibly TRBD2 (5 bases). Trimming stripped 3 bases from V and 4 bases from J, with 10 bases between. Germline CDR1 and CDR2: KGHSH and LQKENI. The CDR3 length is 14 residues. This CDR3 reads CASSPGVPYNEQFF. The CDR3 region has the DNA TGTGCCAGCTCACCCGGGGTGCCATACAATGAGCAGTTCTTC.

This clonotype has a handful of counts. The chain carries TRBV20-1 and TRBJ1-4; a possible D gene is TRBD1 (6 bases). This CDR3 has 13 amino acids. Germline-derived CDR1 and CDR2 are DFQATT and SNEGSKA (reference sequence). DNA of the CDR3: TGCAGCGCTCCCGGGACACGGAATGAAAAACTGTTTTTT. Its translation: CSAPGTRNEKLFF.

This clonotype has just a few counts. The CDR3 DNA follows: TGCAGTGCTAGTACGCTGACTAACGCCTACGAGCAGTACTTC. Amino acids: CSASTLTNAYEQYF. V and J are TRBV20-1 and TRBJ2-7, with a tentative D call TRBD2 (5 bases). CDR1 is DFQATT and CDR2 is SNEGSKA in the germline V gene (reference sequence). CDR3 length: 14 amino acids. The V gene lost 3 bases and the J gene lost 2 bases, with 14 bases spanning the gap.

This clonotype was observed a handful of times. V is TRBV28 and J is TRBJ2-7; 7 nucleotides align to TRBD2. Germline lookup yields CDR1 MDHEN and CDR2 SYDVKM. After removal of 8 bases from V and 3 bases from J, the junction contained 7 bases not matched to a gene. This CDR3 has 13 residues. CDR3 protein: CASLSGAHYEQYF. The DNA for the CDR3 is TGTGCCAGCTTAAGCGGGGCCCACTACGAGCAGTACTTC.

V gene TRBV19 combines with J gene TRBJ2-7, with D possibly matching TRBD2 (5 bases). V lost 5 bases and J lost 6, with 17 bases in between. Germline V gives CDR1 LNHDA, CDR2 SQIVND (reference sequence). This CDR3 has 14 residues. CDR3 region: CASSVGLPVGEQYF. CDR3 nucleotide sequence: TGTGCCAGTAGTGTAGGACTCCCGGTCGGCGAGCAGTACTTC.

The chain recombines TRBV6-2 or TRBV6-3 with TRBJ2-3; 7 bases match TRBD1. V shed 6 bases and J 2 bases; nucleotides not matched to a gene: 8. Germline assignment: CDR1 MNHEY and CDR2 SVGEGT. The CDR3 loop spans 15 amino acids. The DNA of the CDR3 is TGTGCCAGCAGGCCGACAGGGACCGTCACAGATACGCAGTATTTT. It translates to CASRPTGTVTDTQYF.

This clonotype was counted only a few times. This rearrangement joins TRBV6-5 to TRBJ2-5; a possible D gene is TRBD1 (6 bases). The CDR3 extends over 14 amino acids. Germline values: CDR1 MNHEY, CDR2 SVGAGI. Trimming pared 4 bases from V and 1 base from J, leaving 10 bases between. The CDR3 loop reads CASSSTGFQETQYF. The CDR3 nucleotides read TGTGCCAGCAGTTCGACAGGCTTCCAAGAGACCCAGTACTTC.

J is TRBJ2-6 and V is TRBV2, with D unresolved. Germline V CDR1 and CDR2: SNHLY, FYNNEI. The CDR3 sequence is 13 residues long. V lost 8 bases to trimming and J lost 2 bases, with 7 bases between them. The CDR3 nucleotides read TGTGCCAGCTTTTTAGCTGGGGCCAACGTCCTGACTTTC. This translates into CASFLAGANVLTF.

This clonotype rates as medium-sized. This rearrangement joins TRBV7-2 to TRBJ1-6; D might be TRBD1 (5 bases). The CDR3 has 13 amino acids. The V gene lost 6 bases and the J gene lost 6 bases, with 9 bases spanning the gap. Germline CDR1 is SGHTA and CDR2 is FQGNSA. This chain's CDR3 is CASRGDPNSPLHF. The CDR3, as DNA: TGTGCCAGCAGAGGGGATCCTAATTCACCCCTCCACTTT. Complete variable domain (other parts from reference TRBV7-2 and TRBJ1-6): GAGVSQSPSNKVTEKGKDVELRCDPISGHTALYWYRQSLGQGLEFLIYFQGNSAPDKSGLPSDRFSAERTGGSVSTLTIQRTQQEDSAVYLCASRGDPNSPLHFGNGTRLTVT.

This chain joins TRBV21-1 and TRBJ2-1; the table's D call TRBD1 went unverified against the DNA. TRBV21-1 is tagged as a pseudogene. This CDR3 is built from 16 residues. The CDR3 region has the DNA TGTGCCAGCAGCTCACGGGGCCGGCTGAGGTACAATGAGCAGTTCTTC. It translates to CASSSRGRLRYNEQFF.

V and J are TRBV5-4 and TRBJ2-2; 9 positions match TRBD2. Germline V gene lookup returns CDR1 SGHNT and CDR2 YYREEE (reference sequence). V was pared by 4 bases and J by 7 bases, with 5 bases of the junction left unmatched. The CDR3 has 14 amino acids. CDR3 DNA: TGTGCCAGCAGCCTAAGCGGGAGGAACGGGGAGCTGTTTTTT. It yields the protein CASSLSGRNGELFF.

The V gene is TRBV20-1, the J gene TRBJ2-3, with TRBD1 as a possible D gene (5 bases). The germline V gene has CDR1 DFQATT and CDR2 SNEGSKA (reference sequence). V was clipped by 4 bases and J by 6 bases, with 11 bases between them. This CDR3 spans 12 amino acids. The CDR3 DNA sequence: TGCAGTGCTAAGGCCCCAGGGGATACGCAGTATTTT. Its protein product is CSAKAPGDTQYF.

This chain uses TRBV6-1 with TRBJ2-3; 8 positions agree with TRBD2. CDR1 and CDR2 from the germline V gene are MNHNS and SASEGT. J was trimmed by 2 bases and V by 6 bases; bases with no gene match: 7. This CDR3 contains 15 residues. CDR3 nucleotides: TGTGCCAGCAGCCAGGGACTAGGGAACACAGATACGCAGTATTTT. Encoded protein: CASSQGLGNTDTQYF.

This clonotype was detected only a few times. The chain has TRBV20-1 and TRBJ1-2; D may be TRBD1 (6 bases). V lost 3 bases and J 9 bases, leaving 11 bases between the germline ends. CDR3 length equals 11 residues. Germline values: CDR1 DFQATT, CDR2 SNEGSKA (reference sequence). CDR3: CSASMGHSYTF. CDR3 DNA: TGCAGTGCTAGTATGGGACACAGCTACACCTTC.

This clonotype ranks as medium-sized. This chain joins TRBV7-3 and TRBJ1-6, with 8 positions matching TRBD1. V lost 3 bases, J lost 7 bases, and 2 bases stayed unmatched. The CDR3 loop spans 14 amino acids. CDR1 is SGHTA and CDR2 is FQGTGA in the germline V gene. CDR3 sequence reads: CASSLDRENSPLHF. The CDR3 nucleotides read TGTGCCAGCAGCTTGGACAGGGAGAATTCACCCCTCCACTTT.

This clonotype was detected only a few times. The rearrangement joins TRBV6-2 or TRBV6-3 to TRBJ1-5, with TRBD1 as a possible D gene (6 bases). The germline V and J ends were trimmed by 6 bases and 6 bases, with 15 bases remaining between them. The CDR3 consists of 14 residues. Germline CDR1 MNHEY, CDR2 SVGEGT. CDR3 loop: CASRAGGLVQPQHF. CDR3 DNA: TGTGCCAGCAGGGCGGGGGGGCTGGTTCAGCCCCAGCATTTT.

This clonotype was seen only a few times. The genes are TRBV15 and TRBJ2-2, with TRBD1 identical over 9 bases. Germline V gives CDR1 LNHNV, CDR2 YYDKDF (reference sequence). With V trimmed by 6 bases and J by 2 bases, 7 bases remained unmatched. The CDR3 runs 16 residues. CDR3 region: CATRQNRGLNTGELFF. The CDR3 DNA reads as TGTGCCACCAGACAAAACAGGGGGCTAAACACCGGGGAGCTGTTTTTT.

The chain couples TRBV20-1 to TRBJ2-1, with D possibly TRBD2 on 5 matching bases. The CDR3 runs 9 residues. In germline, CDR1 is DFQATT, CDR2 SNEGSKA (reference sequence). V was cut by 6 bases and J by 9 bases, with 6 bases left in between. The CDR3 loop is CSAGVEQFF. The DNA of the CDR3 is TGCAGTGCCGGGGTTGAGCAGTTCTTC.

In DNA, the CDR3 is TGTGCCAGCAGTTACTTGTGGAACAGGGGTCAAGAGACCCAGTACTTC. This codes for CASSYLWNRGQETQYF. The V gene is TRBV6-2 or TRBV6-3, the J gene TRBJ2-5, with 7 bases aligning to TRBD1. This CDR3 is built from 16 residues. The trim removed 1 base at V and 2 bases at J, leaving 7 bases unmatched. The germline gives CDR1 MNHEY, CDR2 SVGEGT.

This clonotype was counted only a few times. The chain links TRBV4-1 to TRBJ1-2; TRBD1 might be the D (5 bases). The germline V and J ends were trimmed by 3 bases and 5 bases, with 13 bases remaining between them. In germline, CDR1 is MGHRA, CDR2 YSYEKL. The CDR3 loop spans 14 amino acids. CDR3 residues: CASSQARTSYGYTF. CDR3 sequence (DNA): TGCGCCAGCAGCCAGGCCAGGACATCATATGGCTACACCTTC.

This clonotype appeared a few times. The chain is built from TRBV28 and TRBJ2-1, with 8 positions matching TRBD2. The CDR3 is 16 residues long. CDR1 is MDHEN, CDR2 SYDVKM, per germline. Unmatched junction bases numbered 10, after V lost 5 bases and J lost 4 bases. CDR3 loop: CASSGTNRGGYNEQFF. In DNA form, the CDR3 reads TGTGCCAGCAGTGGAACCAACCGGGGGGGGTACAATGAGCAGTTCTTC. The variable domain in full, with the rest retrieved from reference TRBV28 and TRBJ2-1, is DVKVTQSSRYLVKRTGEKVFLECVQDMDHENMFWYRQDPGLGLRLIYFSYDVKMKEKGDIPEGYSVSREKKERFSLILESASTNQTSMYLCASSGTNRGGYNEQFFGPGTRLTVL.

This clonotype occurred a few times. The gene calls are TRBV20-1 and TRBJ2-5, with a tentative D call TRBD1 (8 bases). V was trimmed by 1 base and J by 2 bases, leaving 17 bases between them. The CDR3 covers 16 residues. CDR1 and CDR2 from the germline V gene are DFQATT and SNEGSKA (reference sequence). DNA for the CDR3: TGCAGTGCTAGAGGACAGGGGCCGGGGGGACAAGAGACCCAGTACTTC. Amino acids: CSARGQGPGGQETQYF.

The chain carries TRBV7-9 and TRBJ2-7; 9 nucleotides match TRBD1. The germline V gene has CDR1 SEHNR and CDR2 FQNEAQ (reference sequence). CDR3 length equals 14 residues. After removal of 4 bases from V and 1 base from J, the junction contained 2 bases not matched to a gene. The CDR3 sequence: CASSSGTGSYEQYF. The CDR3, as DNA: TGTGCCAGCAGCTCCGGGACAGGGTCCTACGAGCAGTACTTC.

This clonotype was observed a handful of times. This chain joins TRBV7-9 and TRBJ2-7; TRBD1 agrees at 8 bases. From germline, CDR1 is SEHNR and CDR2 FQNEAQ (reference sequence). Germline trimming cut 5 bases from V and 7 bases from J; bases unmatched to any gene: 10. This CDR3 spans 14 amino acids. The CDR3 is CASSPSGRGREQYF. Here the CDR3 DNA reads TGTGCCAGCAGCCCCAGTGGCAGGGGGCGGGAGCAGTACTTC.

This clonotype was seen a few times. The gene calls are TRBV7-9 and TRBJ2-5; 11 nucleotides line up with TRBD1. This CDR3 comprises 15 residues. CDR1 and CDR2 from the germline V gene are SEHNR and FQNEAQ (reference sequence). Unmatched junction bases numbered 7, after V lost 6 bases and J lost 4 bases. The CDR3 bases are TGTGCCAGCAGACCCTCCGGGACAGGGGGAGAGACCCAGTACTTC. It specifies CASRPSGTGGETQYF.

The V and J genes are TRBV7-4 and TRBJ2-7; 7 nucleotides match TRBD1. This CDR3 region has 14 residues. J was trimmed by 2 bases and V by 5 bases; bases with no gene match: 6. Per the germline V gene, CDR1 is SGHVT and CDR2 is SQSDAQ. In DNA, the CDR3 is TGTGCCAGCAGCGCCCGACAGGGACCCTACGAGCAGTACTTC. It specifies CASSARQGPYEQYF.

V and J are TRBV7-9 and TRBJ2-3; D possibly uses TRBD1 or TRBD2 (5 bases each). With 1 base removed from V and 6 bases from J, the gap between germline ends came to 8 bases. Germline-derived CDR1 and CDR2 are SEHNR and FQNEAQ (reference sequence). This CDR3 contains 13 residues. The CDR3 sequence is CASSLGGLDTQYF. The CDR3, as DNA: TGTGCCAGCAGCTTAGGGGGGTTGGATACGCAGTATTTT.

The V and J genes are TRBV28 and TRBJ2-7, with D perhaps matching TRBD1 or TRBD2 (5 bases each). Germline V gene data show CDR1 as MDHEN and CDR2 as SYDVKM. With 8 bases removed from V and 3 bases from J, the gap between germline ends came to 17 bases. The CDR3 covers 14 residues. CDR3: CASSLTGQNYEQYF. The CDR3 coding sequence is TGTGCCAGCTCGCTTACGGGGCAAAACTACGAGCAGTACTTC.